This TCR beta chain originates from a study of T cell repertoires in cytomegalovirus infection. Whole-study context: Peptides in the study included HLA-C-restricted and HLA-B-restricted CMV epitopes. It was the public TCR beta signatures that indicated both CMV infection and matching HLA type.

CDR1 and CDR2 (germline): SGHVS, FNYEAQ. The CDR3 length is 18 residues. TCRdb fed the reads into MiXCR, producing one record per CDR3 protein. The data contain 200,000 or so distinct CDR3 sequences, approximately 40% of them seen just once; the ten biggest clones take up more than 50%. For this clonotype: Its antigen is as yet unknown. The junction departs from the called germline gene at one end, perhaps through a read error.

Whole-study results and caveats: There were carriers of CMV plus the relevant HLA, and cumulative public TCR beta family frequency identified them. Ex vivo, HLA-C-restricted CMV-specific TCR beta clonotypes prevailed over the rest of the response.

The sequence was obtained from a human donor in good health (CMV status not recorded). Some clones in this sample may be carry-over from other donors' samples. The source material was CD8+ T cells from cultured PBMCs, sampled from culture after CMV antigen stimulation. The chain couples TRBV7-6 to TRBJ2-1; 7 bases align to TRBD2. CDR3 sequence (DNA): TGTGCTAGCAGCTTAACCCCCACGACGGGAGGAGGCTACAATGAGCAGTTCTTC. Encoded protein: CASSLTPTTGGGYNEQFF.